The 10 T cell receptor beta chains in this list originate from one sample, sequenced in a study of CD8 T cells in ankylosing spondylitis. Via MiXCR, TCRdb re-called the 5' RACE reads, giving one row per CDR3 protein. The table lists roughly 670,000 distinct CDR3 sequences, around 20% of them singletons, with about 19% in the top ten. Notes on the study in general: Blood of patients with ankylosing spondylitis appeared to be characterized by a TCR beta motif of about eight highly homologous variants.

Their specific antigens are unknown. Sequenced input: blood, either unsorted or a sorted T cell fraction (not recorded which). The receptors stem from a male donor with ankylosing spondylitis.

The CDR3 DNA follows: TGTGCCAGCAGTTACTCATGGCAGGGGGCCCGCTCTGGAAACACCATATATTTT. Translated, it gives CASSYSWQGARSGNTIYF. The rearrangement joins TRBV6-5 to TRBJ1-3; 8 nucleotides match TRBD1. CDR1 and CDR2 (germline): MNHEY, SVGAGI. Trimming at V came to 0 bases and at J to 0 bases, leaving 7 bases not matched to a gene. The CDR3 is 18 amino acids.

The rearrangement uses TRBV6-4 and TRBJ2-1; D is possibly TRBD2 (6 bases). The V gene's germline CDR1 is MRHNA and CDR2 SNTAGT. Trimming took 3 bases from V and 10 from J, leaving 13 bases between them. The CDR3 is 13 residues long. The CDR3 coding sequence is TGTGCCAGCAGTGAGCTGTCCGGGAGCGAGCAGTTCTTC. This translates into CASSELSGSEQFF.

V and J are TRBV18 and TRBJ2-2; possible D gene TRBD1, 5 bases. V lost 5 bases to trimming and J lost 1 base, with 11 bases between them. This CDR3 is 15 amino acids long. Germline lookup yields CDR1 KGHSH and CDR2 LQKENI. CDR3 DNA sequence: TGTGCCAGCTCATATACCGGACAGAACACCGGGGAGCTGTTTTTT. Protein sequence: CASSYTGQNTGELFF.

This clonotype occurred many times. The chain has TRBV2 and TRBJ1-5; D unresolved. The CDR3 length is 13 residues. V was clipped by 7 bases and J by 2 bases, with 9 bases between them. Looked up from germline, CDR1 is SNHLY and CDR2 is FYNNEI. CDR3 residues: CASKVRGNQPQHF. The CDR3 nucleotides are TGTGCCAGCAAGGTGAGGGGCAATCAGCCCCAGCATTTT.

The chain carries TRBV4-2 and TRBJ2-1, with 9 bases matching TRBD2. Trimming removed 7 bases from V and 4 bases from J; junction bases left unmatched: 11. Germline assignment: CDR1 LGHNA and CDR2 YNFKEQ. This CDR3 is 16 amino acids long. This CDR3 reads CASTGNPLAGYNEQFF. The CDR3, as DNA: TGTGCCAGCACCGGAAACCCCCTAGCGGGATACAATGAGCAGTTCTTC.

In the case of this clonotype: The junction and the germline gene differ at one end; a read error may be behind it. The chain combines TRBV6-2 or TRBV6-3 with TRBJ2-7; 8 positions match TRBD2. This CDR3 contains 13 residues. Germline CDR1 and CDR2: MNHEY and SVGEGT. This CDR3 reads CASSWTSSHEQYF. The CDR3, as DNA: TGTGCCAGCAGTTGGACTAGCTCCCACGAGCAGTACTTC.

This clonotype was seen many times. The rearrangement uses TRBV12-3 or TRBV12-4 and TRBJ2-7; tentatively, D is TRBD1 or TRBD2 (5 bases each). Between the trimmed V and J ends, which lost 3 bases and 3 bases, there was a span of 15 bases. The CDR3 sequence is 15 residues long. Written as DNA, the CDR3 is TGTGCCAGCAGTTTCTTGTCTGGGGGAGACTACGAGCAGTACTTC. Translated, it gives CASSFLSGGDYEQYF.

This clonotype was counted between two and nine times. The V gene is TRBV16, the J gene TRBJ2-1, with TRBD1 identical over 10 bases. Germline assignment: CDR1 KGHSY and CDR2 FQNENV. The CDR3 has 22 residues. V lost 1 base to trimming and J lost 0 bases; unmatched junction nucleotides: 18. The DNA of the CDR3 is TGTGCCAGCAGCCAATACAGTACCGGGACAGGGGAGGGAGGAAGCTCCTACAATGAGCAGTTCTTC. Protein sequence: CASSQYSTGTGEGGSSYNEQFF.

This clonotype has more than one count but fewer than ten. The chain is built from TRBV20-1 and TRBJ2-3; D gene unclear. The V end lost 0 bases, the J end lost 2 bases, and 12 bases lay between the germline ends. From germline, CDR1 is DFQATT and CDR2 SNEGSKA (reference sequence). The CDR3 length is 15 residues. The CDR3 here is CSARDPLVPTDTQYF. DNA for the CDR3: TGCAGTGCTAGAGATCCGCTAGTTCCCACAGATACGCAGTATTTT.

This clonotype showed up just a few times. The rearrangement uses TRBV28 and TRBJ1-5; no clear D. The CDR3 has 17 amino acids. Germline-derived CDR1 and CDR2 are MDHEN and SYDVKM. With 3 bases removed from V and 0 bases from J, the gap between germline ends came to 15 bases. Here the CDR3 reads CASSLGGSFNSNQPQHF. CDR3 coding DNA: TGTGCCAGCAGTTTGGGTGGATCTTTCAATAGCAATCAGCCCCAGCATTTT.